This T cell receptor beta chain came from a study of T cell repertoires in cytomegalovirus infection. About the study: Based on public TCR beta signatures, there were indications of CMV infection and of a matching HLA type. Study-wide findings and caveats: In two of eight donors, the top clonotype was HLA-C-restricted CMV-specific.

The CDR3 runs to 16 residues. From germline, CDR1 is WNHNN and CDR2 SYGVQD (reference sequence). Trimming removed 1 base from V and 7 bases from J; junction bases left unmatched: 9. About this clonotype itself: What it binds is unknown.

One entry per CDR3 protein results from TCRdb running MiXCR on the reads. The sample consists of 680,000 or so distinct CDR3 sequences, approximately 40% of them appearing once. The source of this sequence is a human donor in good health (CMV status not recorded). Some clones in this sample may be carry-over from other donors' samples. The genes are TRBV10-1 and TRBJ2-1; 8 nucleotides agree with TRBD2. Sequenced material: PBMCs. CDR3 region: CASSEYSGDLRNEQFF. CDR3 DNA sequence: TGCGCCAGCAGTGAGTATAGCGGGGACCTCAGGAATGAGCAGTTCTTC.